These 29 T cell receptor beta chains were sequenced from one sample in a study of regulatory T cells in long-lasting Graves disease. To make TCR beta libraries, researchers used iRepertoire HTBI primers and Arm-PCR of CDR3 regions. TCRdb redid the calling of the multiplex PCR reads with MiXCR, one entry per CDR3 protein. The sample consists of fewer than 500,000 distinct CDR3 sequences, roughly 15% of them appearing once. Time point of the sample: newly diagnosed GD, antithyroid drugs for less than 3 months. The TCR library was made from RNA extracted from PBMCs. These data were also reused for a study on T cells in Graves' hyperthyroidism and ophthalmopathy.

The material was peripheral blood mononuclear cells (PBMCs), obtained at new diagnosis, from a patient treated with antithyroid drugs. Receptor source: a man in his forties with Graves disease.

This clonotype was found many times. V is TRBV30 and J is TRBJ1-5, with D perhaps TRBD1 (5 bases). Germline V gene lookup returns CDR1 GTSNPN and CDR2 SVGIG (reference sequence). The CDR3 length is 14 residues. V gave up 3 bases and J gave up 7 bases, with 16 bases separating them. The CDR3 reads CAWSIGRVEQPQHF. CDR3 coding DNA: TGTGCCTGGAGCATCGGCAGGGTTGAGCAGCCCCAGCATTTT.

CDR3 nucleotides: TGTGCCAGCAGTGCCAAACAGGGAGCGGGGATCGGCTACACCTTC. Translated, it gives CASSAKQGAGIGYTF. The J gene is TRBJ1-2, the V gene TRBV6-1; weak D call: TRBD1 (6 bases). This CDR3 region has 15 residues. The germline V gene encodes CDR1 MNHNS and CDR2 SASEGT. With 4 bases removed from V and 8 bases from J, the gap between germline ends came to 20 bases.

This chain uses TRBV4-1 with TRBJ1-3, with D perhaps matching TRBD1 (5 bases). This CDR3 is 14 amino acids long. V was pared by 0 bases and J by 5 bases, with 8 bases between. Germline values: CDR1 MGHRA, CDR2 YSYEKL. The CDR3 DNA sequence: TGCGCCAGCAGCCAAGAAACAGGCAGAAACACCATATATTTT. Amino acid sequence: CASSQETGRNTIYF.

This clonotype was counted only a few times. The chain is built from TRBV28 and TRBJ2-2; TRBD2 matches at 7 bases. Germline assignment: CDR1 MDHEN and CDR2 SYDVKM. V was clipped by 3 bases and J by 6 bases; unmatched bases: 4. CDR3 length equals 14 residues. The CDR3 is CASSFGAGPGELFF. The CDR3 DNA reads TGTGCCAGCAGTTTCGGAGCGGGACCCGGGGAGCTGTTTTTT.

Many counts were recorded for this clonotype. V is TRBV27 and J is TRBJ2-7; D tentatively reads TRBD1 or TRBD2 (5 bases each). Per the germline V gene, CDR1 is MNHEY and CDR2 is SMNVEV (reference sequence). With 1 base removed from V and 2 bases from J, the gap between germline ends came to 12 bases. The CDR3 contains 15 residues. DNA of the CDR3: TGTGCCAGCAGTTTATGGGCAGGGAGTCCCTACGAGCAGTACTTC. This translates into CASSLWAGSPYEQYF.

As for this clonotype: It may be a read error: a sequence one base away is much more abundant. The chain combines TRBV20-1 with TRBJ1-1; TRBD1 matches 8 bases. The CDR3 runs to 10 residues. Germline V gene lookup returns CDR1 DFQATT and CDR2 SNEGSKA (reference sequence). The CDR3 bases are TGCAGTGCTTCGGACAGGGTGGCTTCCTTT. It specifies CSASDRVASF.

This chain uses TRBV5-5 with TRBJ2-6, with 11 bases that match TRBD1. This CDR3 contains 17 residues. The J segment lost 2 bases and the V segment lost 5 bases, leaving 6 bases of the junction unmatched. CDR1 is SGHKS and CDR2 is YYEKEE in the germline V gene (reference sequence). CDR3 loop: CASRTRTGGAGANVLTF. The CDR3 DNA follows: TGTGCCAGCAGAACTCGGACAGGGGGCGCTGGGGCCAACGTCCTGACTTTC.

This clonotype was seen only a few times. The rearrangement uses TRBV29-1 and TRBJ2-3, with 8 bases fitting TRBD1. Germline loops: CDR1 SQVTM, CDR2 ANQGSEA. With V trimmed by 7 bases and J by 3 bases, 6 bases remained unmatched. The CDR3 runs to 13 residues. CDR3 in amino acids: CSADTGGTDTQYF. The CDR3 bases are TGCAGCGCTGATACAGGGGGGACAGATACGCAGTATTTT.

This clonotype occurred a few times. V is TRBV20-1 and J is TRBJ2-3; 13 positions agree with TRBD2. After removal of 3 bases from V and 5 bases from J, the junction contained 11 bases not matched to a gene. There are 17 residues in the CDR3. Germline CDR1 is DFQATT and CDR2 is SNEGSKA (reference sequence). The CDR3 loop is CSASGTSGKSGIDTQYF. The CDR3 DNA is TGCAGTGCTAGCGGGACTAGCGGGAAGTCGGGTATAGATACGCAGTATTTT.

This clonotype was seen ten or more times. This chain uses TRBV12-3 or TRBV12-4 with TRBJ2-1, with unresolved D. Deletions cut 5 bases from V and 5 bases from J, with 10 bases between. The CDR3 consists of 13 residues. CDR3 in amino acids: CASSPQTDNEQFF. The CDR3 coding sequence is TGTGCCAGCAGTCCGCAGACCGACAATGAGCAGTTCTTC.

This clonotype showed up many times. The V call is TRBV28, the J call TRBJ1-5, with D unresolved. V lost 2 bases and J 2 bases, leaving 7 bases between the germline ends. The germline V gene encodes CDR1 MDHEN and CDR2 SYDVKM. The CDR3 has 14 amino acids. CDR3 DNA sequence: TGTGCCAGCAGTTTACCAGCCCGCAATCAGCCCCAGCATTTT. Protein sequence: CASSLPARNQPQHF.

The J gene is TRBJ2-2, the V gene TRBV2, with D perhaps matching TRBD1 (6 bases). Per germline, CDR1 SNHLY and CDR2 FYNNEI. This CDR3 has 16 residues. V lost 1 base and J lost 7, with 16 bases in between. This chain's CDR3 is CASSEVGAQVNGELFF. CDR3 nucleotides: TGTGCCAGCAGTGAAGTGGGGGCGCAAGTTAACGGGGAGCTGTTTTTT. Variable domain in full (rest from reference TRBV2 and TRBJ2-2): EPEVTQTPSHQVTQMGQEVILRCVPISNHLYFYWYRQILGQKVEFLVSFYNNEISEKSEIFDDQFSVERPDGSNFTLKIRSTKLEDSAMYFCASSEVGAQVNGELFFGEGSRLTVL.

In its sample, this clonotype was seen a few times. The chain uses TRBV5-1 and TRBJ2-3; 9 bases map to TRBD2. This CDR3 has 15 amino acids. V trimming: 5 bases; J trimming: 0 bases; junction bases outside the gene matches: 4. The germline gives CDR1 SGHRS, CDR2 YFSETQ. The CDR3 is CASRQLAGSTDTQYF. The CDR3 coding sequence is TGCGCCAGCAGACAACTAGCGGGTAGCACAGATACGCAGTATTTT.

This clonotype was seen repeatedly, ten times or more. For the CDR3, the DNA is TGTGCCAGCAGCTTCGCCGGACTAGCGGGAAGAGAGACCCAGTACTTC. This encodes CASSFAGLAGRETQYF. J is TRBJ2-5 and V is TRBV7-9; 12 positions agree with TRBD2. This CDR3 comprises 16 residues. Germline assignment: CDR1 SEHNR and CDR2 FQNEAQ (reference sequence). Unmatched junction bases numbered 6, after V lost 3 bases and J lost 4 bases.

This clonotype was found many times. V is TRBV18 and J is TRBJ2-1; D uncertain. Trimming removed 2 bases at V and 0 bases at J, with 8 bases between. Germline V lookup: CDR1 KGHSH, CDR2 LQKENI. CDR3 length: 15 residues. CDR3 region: CASSPDLYSYNEQFF. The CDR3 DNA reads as TGTGCCAGCTCACCAGACTTATACTCCTACAATGAGCAGTTCTTC.

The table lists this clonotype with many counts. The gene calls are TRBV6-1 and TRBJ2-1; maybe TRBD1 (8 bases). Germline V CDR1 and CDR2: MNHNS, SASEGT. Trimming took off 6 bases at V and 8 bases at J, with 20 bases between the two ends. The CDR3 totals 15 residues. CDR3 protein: CASSYDRGLWDEQFF. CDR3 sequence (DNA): TGTGCCAGCAGCTATGACAGGGGACTATGGGATGAGCAGTTCTTC.

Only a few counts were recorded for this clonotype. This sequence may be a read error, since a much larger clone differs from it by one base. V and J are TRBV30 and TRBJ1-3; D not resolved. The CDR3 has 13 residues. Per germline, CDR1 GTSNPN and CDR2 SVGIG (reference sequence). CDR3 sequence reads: CARSYDSGNTIYF. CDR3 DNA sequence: TGTGCCCGGAGTTATGACTCTGGAAACACCATATATTTT.

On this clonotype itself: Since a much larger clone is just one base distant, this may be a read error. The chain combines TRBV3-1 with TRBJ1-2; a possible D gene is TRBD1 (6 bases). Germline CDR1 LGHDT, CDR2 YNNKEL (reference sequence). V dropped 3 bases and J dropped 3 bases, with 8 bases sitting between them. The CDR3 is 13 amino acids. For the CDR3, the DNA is TGTGCCAGCAGCCAGGACAGTCACTATGGCTACACCTTC. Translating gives CASSQDSHYGYTF.

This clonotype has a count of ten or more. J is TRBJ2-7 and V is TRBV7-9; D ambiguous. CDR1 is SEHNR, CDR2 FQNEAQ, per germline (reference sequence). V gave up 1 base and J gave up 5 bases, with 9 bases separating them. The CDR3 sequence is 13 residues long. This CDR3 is CASSLGGVDEQYF. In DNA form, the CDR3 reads TGTGCCAGCAGCTTAGGTGGGGTGGACGAGCAGTACTTC.

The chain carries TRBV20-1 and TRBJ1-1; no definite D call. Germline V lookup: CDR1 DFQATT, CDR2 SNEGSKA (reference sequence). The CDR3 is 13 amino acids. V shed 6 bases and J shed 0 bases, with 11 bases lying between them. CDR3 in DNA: TGCAGTGCCAAATCAACAGTGAACACTGAAGCTTTCTTT. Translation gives CSAKSTVNTEAFF.

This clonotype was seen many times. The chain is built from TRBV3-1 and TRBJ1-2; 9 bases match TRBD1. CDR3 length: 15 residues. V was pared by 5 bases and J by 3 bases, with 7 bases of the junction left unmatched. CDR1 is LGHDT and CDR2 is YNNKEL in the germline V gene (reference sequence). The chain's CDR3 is CASSTGQGRHYGYTF. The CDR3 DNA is TGTGCCAGCAGCACGGGACAGGGTAGACACTATGGCTACACCTTC. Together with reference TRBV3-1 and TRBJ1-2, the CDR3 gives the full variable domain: DTAVSQTPKYLVTQMGNDKSIKCEQNLGHDTMYWYKQDSKKFLKIMFSYNNKELIINETVPNRFSPKSPDKAHLNLHINSLELGDSAVYFCASSTGQGRHYGYTFGSGTRLTVV.

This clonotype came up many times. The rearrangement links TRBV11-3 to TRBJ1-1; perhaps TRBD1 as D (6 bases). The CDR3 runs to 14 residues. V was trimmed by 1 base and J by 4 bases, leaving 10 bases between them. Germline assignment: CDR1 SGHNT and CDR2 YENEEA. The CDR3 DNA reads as TGTGCCAGCAGCTTAGGGGGGGGCGGCACTGAAGCTTTCTTT. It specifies CASSLGGGGTEAFF.

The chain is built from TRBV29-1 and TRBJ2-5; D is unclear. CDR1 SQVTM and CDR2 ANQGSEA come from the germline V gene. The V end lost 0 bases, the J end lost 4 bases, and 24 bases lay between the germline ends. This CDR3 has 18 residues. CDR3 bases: TGCAGCGTTGAAGAATTTCAAGATAACGTGCAACTAATAGAGACCCAGTACTTC. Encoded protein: CSVEEFQDNVQLIETQYF.

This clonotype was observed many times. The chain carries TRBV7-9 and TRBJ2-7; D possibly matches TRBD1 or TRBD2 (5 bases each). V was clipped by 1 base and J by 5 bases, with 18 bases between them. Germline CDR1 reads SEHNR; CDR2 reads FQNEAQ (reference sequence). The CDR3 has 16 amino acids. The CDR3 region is CASSLDAGAFGDEQYF. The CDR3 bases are TGTGCCAGCAGCTTAGATGCCGGGGCCTTTGGGGACGAGCAGTACTTC.

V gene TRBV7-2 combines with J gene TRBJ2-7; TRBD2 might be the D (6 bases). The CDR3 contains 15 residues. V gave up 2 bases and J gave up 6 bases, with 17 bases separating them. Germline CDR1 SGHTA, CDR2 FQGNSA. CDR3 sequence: CASSLRGTLVSEQYF. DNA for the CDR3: TGTGCCAGCAGCTTACGGGGGACTTTGGTGTCCGAGCAGTACTTC.

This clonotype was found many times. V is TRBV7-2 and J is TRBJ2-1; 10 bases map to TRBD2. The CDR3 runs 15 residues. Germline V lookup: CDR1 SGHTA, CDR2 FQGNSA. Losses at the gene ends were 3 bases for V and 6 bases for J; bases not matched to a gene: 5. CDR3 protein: CASSFMRTSGNEQFF. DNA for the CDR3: TGTGCCAGCAGCTTTATGAGGACTAGCGGCAATGAGCAGTTCTTC.

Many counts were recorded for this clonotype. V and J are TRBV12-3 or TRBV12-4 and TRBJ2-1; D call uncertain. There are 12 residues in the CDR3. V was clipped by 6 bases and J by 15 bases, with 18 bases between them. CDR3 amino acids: CASSTPSRRGFF. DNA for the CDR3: TGTGCCAGCAGCACACCCTCTCGTAGAGGGTTCTTC.

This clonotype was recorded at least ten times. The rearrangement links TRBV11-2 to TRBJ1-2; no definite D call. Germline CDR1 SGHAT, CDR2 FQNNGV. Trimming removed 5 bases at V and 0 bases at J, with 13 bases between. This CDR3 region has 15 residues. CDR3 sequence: CASSREAAANYGYTF. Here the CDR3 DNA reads TGTGCCAGCAGCCGGGAGGCTGCCGCTAACTATGGCTACACCTTC.

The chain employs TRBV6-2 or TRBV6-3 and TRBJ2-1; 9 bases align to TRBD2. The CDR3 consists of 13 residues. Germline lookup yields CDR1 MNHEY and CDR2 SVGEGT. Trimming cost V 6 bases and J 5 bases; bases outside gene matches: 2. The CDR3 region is CASRAGGDNEQFF. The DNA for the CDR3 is TGTGCCAGCAGGGCGGGAGGGGACAATGAGCAGTTCTTC.